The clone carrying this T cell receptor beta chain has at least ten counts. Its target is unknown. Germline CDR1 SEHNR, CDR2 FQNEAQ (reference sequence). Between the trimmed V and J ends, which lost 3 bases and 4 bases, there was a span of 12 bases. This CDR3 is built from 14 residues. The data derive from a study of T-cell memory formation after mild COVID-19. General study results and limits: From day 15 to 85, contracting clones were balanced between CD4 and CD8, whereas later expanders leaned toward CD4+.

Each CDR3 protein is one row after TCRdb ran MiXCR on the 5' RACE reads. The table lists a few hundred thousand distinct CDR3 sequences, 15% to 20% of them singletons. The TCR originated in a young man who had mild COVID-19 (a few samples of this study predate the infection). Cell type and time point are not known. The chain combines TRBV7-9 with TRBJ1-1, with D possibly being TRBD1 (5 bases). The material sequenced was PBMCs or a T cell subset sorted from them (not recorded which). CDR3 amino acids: CASSFRGGSTEAFF. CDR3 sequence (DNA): TGTGCCAGCAGCTTCCGGGGGGGGAGCACTGAAGCTTTCTTT.